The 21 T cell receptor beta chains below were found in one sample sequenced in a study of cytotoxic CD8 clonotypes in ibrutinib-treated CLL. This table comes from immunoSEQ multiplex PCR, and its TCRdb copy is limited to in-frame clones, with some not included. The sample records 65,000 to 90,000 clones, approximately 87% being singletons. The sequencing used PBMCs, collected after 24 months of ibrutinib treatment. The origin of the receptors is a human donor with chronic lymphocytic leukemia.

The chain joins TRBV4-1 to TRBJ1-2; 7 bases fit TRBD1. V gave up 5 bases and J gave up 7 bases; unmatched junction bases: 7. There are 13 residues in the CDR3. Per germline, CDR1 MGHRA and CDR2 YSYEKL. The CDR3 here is CASSFRDSGGYTF. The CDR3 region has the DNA TGCGCCAGCAGCTTCCGGGACAGCGGTGGCTACACCTTC.

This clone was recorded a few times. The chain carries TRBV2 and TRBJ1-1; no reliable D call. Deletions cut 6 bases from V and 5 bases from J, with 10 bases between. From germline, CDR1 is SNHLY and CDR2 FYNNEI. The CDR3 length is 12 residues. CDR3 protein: CASRAQLTEAFF. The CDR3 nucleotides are TGTGCCAGCAGGGCACAGCTGACTGAAGCTTTCTTT.

CDR3 DNA: TGTGCCAGCAGCCTCCCCGGGGCTAGCGGGATCGTGAATGAGCAGTTCTTC. This encodes CASSLPGASGIVNEQFF. This rearrangement joins TRBV5-6 to TRBJ2-1, with 9 bases fitting TRBD2. The germline V gene has CDR1 SGHDT and CDR2 YYEEEE. CDR3 length equals 17 residues. V was clipped by 4 bases and J by 7 bases; unmatched bases: 15. Looking up the rest from reference TRBV5-6 and TRBJ2-1 gives the full variable domain: DAGVTQSPTHLIKTRGQQVTLRCSPKSGHDTVSWYQQALGQGPQFIFQYYEEEERQRGNFPDRFSGHQFPNYSSELNVNALLLGDSALYLCASSLPGASGIVNEQFFGPGTRLTVL.

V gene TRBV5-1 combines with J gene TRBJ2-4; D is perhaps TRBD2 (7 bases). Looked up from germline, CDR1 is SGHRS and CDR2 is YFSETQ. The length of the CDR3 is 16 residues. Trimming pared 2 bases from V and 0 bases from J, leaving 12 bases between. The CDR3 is CASSFMRGQAKNIQYF. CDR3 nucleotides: TGCGCCAGCAGCTTCATGCGGGGGCAAGCCAAAAACATTCAGTACTTC.

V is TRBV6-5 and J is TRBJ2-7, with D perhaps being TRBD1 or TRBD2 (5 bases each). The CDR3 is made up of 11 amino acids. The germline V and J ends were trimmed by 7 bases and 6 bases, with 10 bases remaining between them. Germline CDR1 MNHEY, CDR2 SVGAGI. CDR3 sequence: CASMGVAEQYF. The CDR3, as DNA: TGTGCCAGCATGGGGGTCGCCGAGCAGTACTTC.

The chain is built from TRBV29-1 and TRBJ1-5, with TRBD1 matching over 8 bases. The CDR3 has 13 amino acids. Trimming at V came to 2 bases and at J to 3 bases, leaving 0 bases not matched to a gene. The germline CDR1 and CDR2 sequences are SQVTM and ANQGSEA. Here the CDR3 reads CSVEQGANQPQHF. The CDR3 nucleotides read TGCAGCGTTGAACAGGGGGCCAATCAGCCCCAGCATTTT.

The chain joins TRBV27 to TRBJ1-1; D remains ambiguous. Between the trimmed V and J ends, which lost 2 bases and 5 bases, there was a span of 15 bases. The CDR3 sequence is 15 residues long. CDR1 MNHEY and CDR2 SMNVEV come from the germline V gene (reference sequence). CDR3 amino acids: CASSLTRSVLTEAFF. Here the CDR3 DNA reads TGTGCCAGCAGTTTAACTAGGAGTGTGCTGACTGAAGCTTTCTTT.

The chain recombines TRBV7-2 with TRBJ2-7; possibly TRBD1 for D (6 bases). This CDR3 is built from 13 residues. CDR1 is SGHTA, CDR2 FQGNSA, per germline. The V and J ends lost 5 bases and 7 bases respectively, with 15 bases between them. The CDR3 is CASSPTTGLEQYF. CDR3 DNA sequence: TGTGCCAGCAGCCCCACGACAGGACTTGAGCAGTACTTC.

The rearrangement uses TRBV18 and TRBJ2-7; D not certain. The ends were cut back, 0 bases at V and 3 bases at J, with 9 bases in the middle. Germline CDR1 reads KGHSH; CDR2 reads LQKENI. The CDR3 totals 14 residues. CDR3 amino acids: CASSPPTEDYEQYF. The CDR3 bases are TGTGCCAGCTCACCACCAACTGAAGACTACGAGCAGTACTTC.

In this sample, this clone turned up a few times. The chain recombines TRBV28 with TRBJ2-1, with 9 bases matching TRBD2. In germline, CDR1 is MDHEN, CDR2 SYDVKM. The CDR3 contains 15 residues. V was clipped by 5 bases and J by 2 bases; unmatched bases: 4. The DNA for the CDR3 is TGTGCCAGCAGTACGACTAGCGGAACCTACAATGAGCAGTTCTTC. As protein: CASSTTSGTYNEQFF.

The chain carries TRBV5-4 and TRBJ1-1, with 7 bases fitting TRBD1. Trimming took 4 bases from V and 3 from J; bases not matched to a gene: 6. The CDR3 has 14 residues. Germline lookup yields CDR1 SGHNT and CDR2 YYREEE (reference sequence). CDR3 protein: CASSPGTAYTEAFF. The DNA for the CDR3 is TGTGCCAGCAGCCCCGGGACAGCCTACACTGAAGCTTTCTTT.

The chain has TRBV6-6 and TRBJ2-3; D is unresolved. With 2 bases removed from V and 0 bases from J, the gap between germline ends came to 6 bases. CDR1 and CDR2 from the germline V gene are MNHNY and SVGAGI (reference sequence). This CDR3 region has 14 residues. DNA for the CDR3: TGTGCCAGCAGTTACCTAACTAGCACAGATACGCAGTATTTT. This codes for CASSYLTSTDTQYF.

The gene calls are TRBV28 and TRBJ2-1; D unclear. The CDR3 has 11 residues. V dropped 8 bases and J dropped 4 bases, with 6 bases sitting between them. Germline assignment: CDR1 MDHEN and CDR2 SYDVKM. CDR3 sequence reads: CASGQYNEQFF. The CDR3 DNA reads TGTGCCAGCGGCCAATACAATGAGCAGTTCTTC.

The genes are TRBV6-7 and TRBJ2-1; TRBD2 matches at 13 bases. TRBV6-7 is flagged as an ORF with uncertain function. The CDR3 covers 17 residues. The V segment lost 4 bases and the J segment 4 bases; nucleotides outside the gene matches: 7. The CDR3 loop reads CASSFRTSGSQYNEQFF. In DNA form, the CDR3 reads TGTGCCAGCAGTTTCCGGACTAGCGGGAGTCAGTACAATGAGCAGTTCTTC.

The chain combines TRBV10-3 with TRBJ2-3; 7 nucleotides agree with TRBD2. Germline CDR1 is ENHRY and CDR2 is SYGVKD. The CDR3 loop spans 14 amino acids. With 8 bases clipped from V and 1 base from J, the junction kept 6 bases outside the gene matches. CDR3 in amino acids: CAISSGEGTDTQYF. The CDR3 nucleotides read TGTGCCATCTCGAGCGGGGAGGGCACAGATACGCAGTATTTT.

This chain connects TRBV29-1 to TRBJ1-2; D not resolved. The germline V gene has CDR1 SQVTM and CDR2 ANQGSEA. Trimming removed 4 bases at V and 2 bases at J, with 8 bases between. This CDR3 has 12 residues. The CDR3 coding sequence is TGCAGCGTTGCCCAGTCGAACTATGGCTACACCTTC. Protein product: CSVAQSNYGYTF.

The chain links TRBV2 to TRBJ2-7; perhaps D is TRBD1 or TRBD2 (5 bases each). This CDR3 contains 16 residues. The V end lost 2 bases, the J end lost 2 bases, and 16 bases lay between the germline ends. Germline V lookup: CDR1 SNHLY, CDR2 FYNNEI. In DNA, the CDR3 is TGTGCCAGCAGTGAATTATATAGGGACGACACCTACGAGCAGTACTTC. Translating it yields CASSELYRDDTYEQYF.

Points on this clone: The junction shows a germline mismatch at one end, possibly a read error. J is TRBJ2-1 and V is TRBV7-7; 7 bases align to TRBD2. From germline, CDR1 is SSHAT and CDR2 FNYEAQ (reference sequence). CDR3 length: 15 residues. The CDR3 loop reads CASSLAAGEYNEQFF. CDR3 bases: TGTGCTAGCAGCTTAGCGGCGGGAGAATACAATGAGCAGTTCTTC.

DNA of the CDR3: TGTGCCAGTAGTCCTTTCTATGTGGGAGCTACTAACTATGGCTACACCTTC. Encoded protein: CASSPFYVGATNYGYTF. The chain recombines TRBV19 with TRBJ1-2; no firm D call. From germline, CDR1 is LNHDA and CDR2 SQIVND (reference sequence). V gave up 5 bases and J gave up 0 bases, with 19 bases separating them. CDR3 length: 17 amino acids.

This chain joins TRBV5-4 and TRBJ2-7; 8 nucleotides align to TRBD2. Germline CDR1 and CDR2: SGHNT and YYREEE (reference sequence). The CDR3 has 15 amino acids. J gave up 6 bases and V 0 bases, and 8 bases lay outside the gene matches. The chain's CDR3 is CASSLELAGSREQYF. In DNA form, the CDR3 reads TGTGCCAGCAGCTTGGAGCTAGCGGGCAGTCGCGAGCAGTACTTC.

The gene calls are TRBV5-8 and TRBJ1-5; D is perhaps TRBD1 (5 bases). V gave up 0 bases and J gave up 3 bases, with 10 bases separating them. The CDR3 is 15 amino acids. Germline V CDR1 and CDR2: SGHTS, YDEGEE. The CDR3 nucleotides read TGTGCCAGCAGCTTGGGACAGCGAACCAATCAGCCCCAGCATTTT. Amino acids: CASSLGQRTNQPQHF.